This T cell receptor (beta chain) was sequenced during a study of T cell responses to AZD1222 COVID-19 vaccine. A note on this clone: Its matching antigen is unknown.

Assay: immunoSEQ multiplex PCR; the TCRdb copy retains only in-frame clones and omits some. In the table there are 66,000 or so clones, 79% of which are singletons. Study outcomes and limitations: Clonal diversity may have been underestimated in mostly white British donors.

The clonotype was recovered from an adult in good health. The specimen was peripheral blood, collected on day 0 of MenACWY control vaccination.

As DNA, the CDR3 is TGTGCCAGCAGCTCGGGGTTGGCCCAAAGGACGTCACCCCTCCACTTT. Protein: CASSSGLAQRTSPLHF. The chain carries TRBV7-8 and TRBJ1-6; D unclear. The CDR3 runs 16 residues. CDR1 is SGHVS and CDR2 is FQNEAQ in the germline V gene. Trimming stripped 4 bases from V and 10 bases from J, with 20 bases between.